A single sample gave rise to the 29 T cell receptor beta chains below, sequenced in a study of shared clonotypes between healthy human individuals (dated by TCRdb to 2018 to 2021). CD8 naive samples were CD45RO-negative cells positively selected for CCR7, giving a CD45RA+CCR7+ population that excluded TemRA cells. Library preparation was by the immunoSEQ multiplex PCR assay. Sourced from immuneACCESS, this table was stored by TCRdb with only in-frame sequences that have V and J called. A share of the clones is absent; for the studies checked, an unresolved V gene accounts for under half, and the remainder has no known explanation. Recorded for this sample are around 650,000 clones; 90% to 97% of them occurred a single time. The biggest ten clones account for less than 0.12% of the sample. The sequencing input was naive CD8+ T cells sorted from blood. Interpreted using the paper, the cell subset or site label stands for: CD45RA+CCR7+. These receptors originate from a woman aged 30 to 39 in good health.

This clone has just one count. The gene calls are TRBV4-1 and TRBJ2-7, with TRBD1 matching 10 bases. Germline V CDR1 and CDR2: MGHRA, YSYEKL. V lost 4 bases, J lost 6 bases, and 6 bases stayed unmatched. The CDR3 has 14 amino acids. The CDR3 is CASSLKDRGSEQYF. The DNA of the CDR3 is TGCGCCAGCAGCCTAAAGGACAGGGGGTCCGAGCAGTACTTC.

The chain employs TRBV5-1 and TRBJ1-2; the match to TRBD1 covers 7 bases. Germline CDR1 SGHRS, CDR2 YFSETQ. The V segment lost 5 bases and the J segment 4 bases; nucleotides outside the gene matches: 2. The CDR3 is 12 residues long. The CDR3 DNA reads TGCGCCAGCAGTTCAGGGGGCTATGGCTACACCTTC. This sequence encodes CASSSGGYGYTF.

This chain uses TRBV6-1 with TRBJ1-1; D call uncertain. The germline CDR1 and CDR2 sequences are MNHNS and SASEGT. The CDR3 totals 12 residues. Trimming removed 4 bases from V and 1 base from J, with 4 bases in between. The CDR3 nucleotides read TGTGCCAGCAGTGGGGGGAACACTGAAGCTTTCTTT. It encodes CASSGGNTEAFF.

The CDR3: CASSLYSGEDEQFF. Here the CDR3 DNA reads TGTGCCAGCAGCTTATATTCGGGGGAGGATGAGCAGTTCTTC. The chain recombines TRBV7-3 with TRBJ2-1, with D tentatively TRBD2 (6 bases). There are 14 residues in the CDR3. V was pared by 2 bases and J by 8 bases, with 13 bases between. Germline CDR1 SGHTA, CDR2 FQGTGA.

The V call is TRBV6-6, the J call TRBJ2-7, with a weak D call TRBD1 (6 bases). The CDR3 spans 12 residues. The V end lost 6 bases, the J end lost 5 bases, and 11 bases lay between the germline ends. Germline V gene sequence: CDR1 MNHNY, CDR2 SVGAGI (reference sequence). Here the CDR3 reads CASRHTGHEQYF. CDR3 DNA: TGTGCCAGCAGGCACACAGGGCACGAGCAGTACTTC.

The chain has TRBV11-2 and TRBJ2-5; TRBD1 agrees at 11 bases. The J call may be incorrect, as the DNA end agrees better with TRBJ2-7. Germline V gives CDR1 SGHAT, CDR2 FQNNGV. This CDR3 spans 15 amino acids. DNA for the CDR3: TGTGCCAGCAGCATATCGGGACAGGGGGCCTACGAGCAGTACTTC. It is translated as CASSISGQGAYEQYF.

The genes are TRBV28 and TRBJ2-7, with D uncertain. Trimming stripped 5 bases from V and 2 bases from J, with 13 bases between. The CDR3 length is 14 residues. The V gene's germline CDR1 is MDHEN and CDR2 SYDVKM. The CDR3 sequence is CASSPEGIPYEQYF. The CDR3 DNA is TGTGCCAGCAGTCCGGAAGGGATCCCCTACGAGCAGTACTTC.

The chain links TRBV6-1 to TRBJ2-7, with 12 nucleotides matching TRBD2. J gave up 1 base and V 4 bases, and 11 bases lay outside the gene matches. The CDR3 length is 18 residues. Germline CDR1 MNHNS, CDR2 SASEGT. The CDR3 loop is CASSGGLAGGPPSYEQYF. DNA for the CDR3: TGTGCCAGCAGTGGGGGCCTAGCGGGAGGGCCCCCTTCCTACGAGCAGTACTTC.

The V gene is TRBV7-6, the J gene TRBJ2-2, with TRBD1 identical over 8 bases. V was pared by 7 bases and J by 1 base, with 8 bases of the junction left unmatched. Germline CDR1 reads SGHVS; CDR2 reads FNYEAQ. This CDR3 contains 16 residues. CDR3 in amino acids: CASITIGQGNTGELFF. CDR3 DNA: TGTGCCAGCATCACCATCGGACAGGGGAACACCGGGGAGCTGTTTTTT.

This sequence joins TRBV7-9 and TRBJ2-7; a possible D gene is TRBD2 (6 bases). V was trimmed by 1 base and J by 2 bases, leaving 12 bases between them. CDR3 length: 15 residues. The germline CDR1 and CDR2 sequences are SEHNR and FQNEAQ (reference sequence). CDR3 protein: CASSLGGESPYEQYF. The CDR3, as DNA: TGTGCCAGCAGCTTAGGGGGGGAATCCCCCTACGAGCAGTACTTC.

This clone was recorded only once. The CDR3 DNA reads as TGTGCCAGTAGTGCTTTCTCAGCCCCTGAAGCTTTCTTT. Amino acid sequence: CASSAFSAPEAFF. The J gene is TRBJ1-1, the V gene TRBV19; no reliable D call. The CDR3 covers 13 residues. The germline V and J ends were trimmed by 5 bases and 6 bases, with 13 bases remaining between them. Germline CDR1 LNHDA, CDR2 SQIVND (reference sequence).

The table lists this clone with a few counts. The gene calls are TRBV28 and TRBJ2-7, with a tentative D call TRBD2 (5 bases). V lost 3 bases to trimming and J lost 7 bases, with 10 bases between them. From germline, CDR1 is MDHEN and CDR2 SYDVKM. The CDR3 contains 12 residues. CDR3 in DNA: TGTGCCAGCAGTTTTGTGACGGGAGAGCAGTACTTC. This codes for CASSFVTGEQYF.

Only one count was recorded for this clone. CDR3: CAISVDPVGYTF. The CDR3 DNA reads as TGTGCCATCAGTGTAGACCCAGTCGGCTACACCTTC. The chain carries TRBV10-3 and TRBJ1-2; no clear D. The CDR3 loop spans 12 amino acids. From germline, CDR1 is ENHRY and CDR2 SYGVKD. Trimming pared 4 bases from V and 8 bases from J, leaving 11 bases between.

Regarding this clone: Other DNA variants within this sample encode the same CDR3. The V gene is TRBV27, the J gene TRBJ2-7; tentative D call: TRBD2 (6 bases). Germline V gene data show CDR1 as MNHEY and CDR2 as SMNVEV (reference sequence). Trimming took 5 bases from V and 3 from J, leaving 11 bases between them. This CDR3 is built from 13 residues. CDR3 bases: TGTGCCAGCAGTCCGGGGGTGAGCTACGAGCAGTACTTC. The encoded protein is CASSPGVSYEQYF.

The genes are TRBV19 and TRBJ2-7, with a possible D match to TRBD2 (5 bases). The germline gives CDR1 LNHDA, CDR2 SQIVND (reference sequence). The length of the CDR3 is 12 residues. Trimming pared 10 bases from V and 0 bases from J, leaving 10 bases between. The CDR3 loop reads CATGESSYEQYF. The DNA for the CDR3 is TGTGCCACCGGGGAGAGCTCCTACGAGCAGTACTTC.

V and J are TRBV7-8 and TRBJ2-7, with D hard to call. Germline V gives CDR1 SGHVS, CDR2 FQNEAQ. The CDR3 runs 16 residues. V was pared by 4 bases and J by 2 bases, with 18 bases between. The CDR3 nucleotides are TGTGCCAGCAGCTCAAGGTTTACTTCTTCTCCCTACGAGCAGTACTTC. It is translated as CASSSRFTSSPYEQYF.

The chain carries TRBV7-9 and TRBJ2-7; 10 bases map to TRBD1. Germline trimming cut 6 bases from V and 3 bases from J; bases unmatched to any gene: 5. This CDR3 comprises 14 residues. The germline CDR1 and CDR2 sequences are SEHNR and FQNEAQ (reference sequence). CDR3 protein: CASSGWTGGYEQYF. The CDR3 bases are TGTGCCAGCAGTGGTTGGACAGGGGGCTACGAGCAGTACTTC. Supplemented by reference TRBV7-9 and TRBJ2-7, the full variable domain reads DTGVSQNPRHKITKRGQNVTFRCDPISEHNRLYWYRQTLGQGPEFLTYFQNEAQLEKSRLLSDRFSAERPKGSFSTLEIQRTEQGDSAMYLCASSGWTGGYEQYFGPGTRLTVT.

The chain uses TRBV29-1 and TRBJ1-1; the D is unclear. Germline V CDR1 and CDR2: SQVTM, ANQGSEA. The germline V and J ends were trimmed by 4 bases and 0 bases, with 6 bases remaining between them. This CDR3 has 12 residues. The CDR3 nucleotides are TGCAGCGTTGTGACCCTGAACACTGAAGCTTTCTTT. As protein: CSVVTLNTEAFF.

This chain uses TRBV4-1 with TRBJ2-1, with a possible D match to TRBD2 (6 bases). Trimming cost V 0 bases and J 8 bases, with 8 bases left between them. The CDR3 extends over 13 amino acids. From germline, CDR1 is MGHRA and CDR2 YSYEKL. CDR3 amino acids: CASSQDWGDEQFF. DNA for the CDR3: TGCGCCAGCAGCCAAGATTGGGGGGATGAGCAGTTCTTC.

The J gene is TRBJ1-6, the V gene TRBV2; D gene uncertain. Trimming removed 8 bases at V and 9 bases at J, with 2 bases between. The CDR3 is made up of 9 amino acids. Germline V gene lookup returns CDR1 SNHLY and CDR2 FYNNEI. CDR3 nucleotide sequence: TGTGCCAGCGCTTCACCCCTCCACTTT. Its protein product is CASASPLHF.

This CDR3 is CASSFLPLRTGELFF. Here the CDR3 DNA reads TGTGCCAGCAGTTTTCTCCCACTACGCACCGGGGAGCTGTTTTTT. The V and J genes are TRBV28 and TRBJ2-2; D not certain. V lost 3 bases and J 4 bases, leaving 12 bases between the germline ends. CDR1 and CDR2 from the germline V gene are MDHEN and SYDVKM. The CDR3 is 15 residues long.

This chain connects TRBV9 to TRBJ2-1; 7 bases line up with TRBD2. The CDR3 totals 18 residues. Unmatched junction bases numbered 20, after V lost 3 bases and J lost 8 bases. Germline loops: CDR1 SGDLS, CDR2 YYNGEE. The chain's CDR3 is CASSGPPGGLGKPDEQFF. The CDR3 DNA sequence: TGTGCCAGCAGCGGTCCTCCGGGTGGACTAGGTAAACCGGATGAGCAGTTCTTC.

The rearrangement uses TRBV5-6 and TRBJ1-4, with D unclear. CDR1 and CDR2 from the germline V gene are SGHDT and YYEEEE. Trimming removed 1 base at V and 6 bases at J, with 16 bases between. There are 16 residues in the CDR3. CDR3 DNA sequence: TGTGCCAGCAGCTTGCTAACCCGGAAGGTGGATGAAAAACTGTTTTTT. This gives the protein CASSLLTRKVDEKLFF.

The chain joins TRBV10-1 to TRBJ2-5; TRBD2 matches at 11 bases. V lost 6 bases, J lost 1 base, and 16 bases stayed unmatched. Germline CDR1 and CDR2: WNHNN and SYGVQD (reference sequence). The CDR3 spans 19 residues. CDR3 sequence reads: CASSSATGTSGPAQETQYF. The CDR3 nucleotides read TGCGCCAGCAGCTCTGCTACCGGGACTAGCGGCCCAGCCCAAGAGACCCAGTACTTC.

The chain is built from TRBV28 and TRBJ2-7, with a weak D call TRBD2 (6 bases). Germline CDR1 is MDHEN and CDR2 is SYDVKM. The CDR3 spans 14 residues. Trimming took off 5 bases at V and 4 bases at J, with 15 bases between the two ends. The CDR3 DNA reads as TGTGCCAGCAGTCAAAGACTAGGGGCGTACGAGCAGTACTTC. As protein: CASSQRLGAYEQYF.

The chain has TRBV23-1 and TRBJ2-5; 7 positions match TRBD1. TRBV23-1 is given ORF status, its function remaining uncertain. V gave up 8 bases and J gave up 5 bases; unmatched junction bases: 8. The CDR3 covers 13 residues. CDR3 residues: CASPLRGRETQYF. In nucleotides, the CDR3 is TGCGCCAGCCCACTTAGGGGGCGGGAGACCCAGTACTTC.

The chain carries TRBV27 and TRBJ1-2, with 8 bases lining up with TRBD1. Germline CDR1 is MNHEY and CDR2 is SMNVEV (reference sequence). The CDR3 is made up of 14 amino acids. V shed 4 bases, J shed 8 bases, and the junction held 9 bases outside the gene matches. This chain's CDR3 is CASSYWQGAEGYTF. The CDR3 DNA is TGTGCCAGCAGTTATTGGCAGGGGGCGGAAGGCTACACCTTC.

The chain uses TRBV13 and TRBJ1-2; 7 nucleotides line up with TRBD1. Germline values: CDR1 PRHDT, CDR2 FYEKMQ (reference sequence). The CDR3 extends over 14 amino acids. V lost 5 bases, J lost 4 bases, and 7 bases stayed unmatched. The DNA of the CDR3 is TGTGCCAGCAGCCGCCAGACAGGGCTCTATGGCTACACCTTC. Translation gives CASSRQTGLYGYTF.

CDR3 residues: CASRSGTSGTNEQFF. DNA for the CDR3: TGTGCCAGCAGGTCCGGGACTAGCGGGACCAATGAGCAGTTCTTC. The chain recombines TRBV6-5 with TRBJ2-1; 13 bases are a match to TRBD2. The CDR3 runs 15 residues. CDR1 is MNHEY, CDR2 SVGAGI, per germline. J gave up 6 bases and V 6 bases, and 5 bases lay outside the gene matches.